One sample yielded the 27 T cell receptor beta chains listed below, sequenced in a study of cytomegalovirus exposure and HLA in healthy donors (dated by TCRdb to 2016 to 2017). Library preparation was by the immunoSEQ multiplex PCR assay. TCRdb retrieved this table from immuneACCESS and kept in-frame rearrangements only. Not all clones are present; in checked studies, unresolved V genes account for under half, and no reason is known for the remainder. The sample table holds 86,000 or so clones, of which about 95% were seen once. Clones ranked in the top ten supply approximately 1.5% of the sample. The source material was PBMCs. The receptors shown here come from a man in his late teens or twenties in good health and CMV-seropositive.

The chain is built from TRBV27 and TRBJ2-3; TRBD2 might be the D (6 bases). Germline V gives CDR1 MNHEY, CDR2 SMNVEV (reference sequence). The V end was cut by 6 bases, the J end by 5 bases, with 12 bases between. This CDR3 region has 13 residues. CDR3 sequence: CASRLGGEDTQYF. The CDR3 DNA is TGTGCCAGCAGGCTGGGGGGTGAAGATACGCAGTATTTT.

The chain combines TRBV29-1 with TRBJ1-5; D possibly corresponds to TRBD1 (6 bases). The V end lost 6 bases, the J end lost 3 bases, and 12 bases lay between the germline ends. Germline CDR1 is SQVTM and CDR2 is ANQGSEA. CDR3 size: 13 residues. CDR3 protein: CSVDTGSNQPQHF. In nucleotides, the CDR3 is TGCAGCGTAGATACAGGGTCCAATCAGCCCCAGCATTTT.

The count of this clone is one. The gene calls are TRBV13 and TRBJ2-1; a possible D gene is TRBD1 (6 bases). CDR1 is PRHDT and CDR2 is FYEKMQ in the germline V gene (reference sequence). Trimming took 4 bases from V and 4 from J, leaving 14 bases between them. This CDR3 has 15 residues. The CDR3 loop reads CASSSRTDIYNEQFF. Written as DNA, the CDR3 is TGTGCCAGCAGCTCCCGGACAGACATATACAATGAGCAGTTCTTC.

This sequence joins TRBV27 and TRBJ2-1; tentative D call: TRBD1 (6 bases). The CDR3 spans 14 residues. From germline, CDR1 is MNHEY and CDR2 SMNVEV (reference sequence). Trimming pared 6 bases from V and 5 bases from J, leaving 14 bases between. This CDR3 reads CASRMADRNNEQFF. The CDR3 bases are TGTGCCAGCAGGATGGCGGACAGAAACAATGAGCAGTTCTTC.

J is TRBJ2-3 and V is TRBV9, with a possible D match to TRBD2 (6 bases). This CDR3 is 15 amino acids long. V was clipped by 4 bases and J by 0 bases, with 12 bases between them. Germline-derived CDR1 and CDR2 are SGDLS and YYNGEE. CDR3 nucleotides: TGTGCCAGCAGCCTACTGGGGGGTAGCACAGATACGCAGTATTTT. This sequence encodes CASSLLGGSTDTQYF.

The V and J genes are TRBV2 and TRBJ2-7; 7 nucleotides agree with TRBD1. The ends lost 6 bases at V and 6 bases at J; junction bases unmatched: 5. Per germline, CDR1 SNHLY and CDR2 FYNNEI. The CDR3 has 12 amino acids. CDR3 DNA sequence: TGTGCCAGCAGGCCACAGGGGCGCGAGCAGTACTTC. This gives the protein CASRPQGREQYF. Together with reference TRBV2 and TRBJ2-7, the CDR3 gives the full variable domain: EPEVTQTPSHQVTQMGQEVILRCVPISNHLYFYWYRQILGQKVEFLVSFYNNEISEKSEIFDDQFSVERPDGSNFTLKIRSTKLEDSAMYFCASRPQGREQYFGPGTRLTVT.

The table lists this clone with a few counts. The CDR3 coding sequence is TGTGCCAGTAGAGACCGGGACAGGCCCAATCAGCCCCAGCATTTT. Its protein is CASRDRDRPNQPQHF. V usage is TRBV19 and J usage is TRBJ1-5, with TRBD1 matching over 8 bases. V was clipped by 6 bases and J by 3 bases; unmatched bases: 7. This CDR3 is 15 amino acids long. Germline lookup yields CDR1 LNHDA and CDR2 SQIVND (reference sequence).

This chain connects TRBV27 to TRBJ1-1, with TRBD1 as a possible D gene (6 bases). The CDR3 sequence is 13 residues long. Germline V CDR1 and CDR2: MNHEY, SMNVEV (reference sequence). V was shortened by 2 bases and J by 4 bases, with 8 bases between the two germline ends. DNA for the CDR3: TGTGCCAGCAGTTTAGGACAGACCACTGAAGCTTTCTTT. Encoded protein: CASSLGQTTEAFF.

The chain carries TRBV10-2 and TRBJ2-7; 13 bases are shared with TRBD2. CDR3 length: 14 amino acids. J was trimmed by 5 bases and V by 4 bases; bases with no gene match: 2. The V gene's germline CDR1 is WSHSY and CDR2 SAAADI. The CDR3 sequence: CASSGTSGSNEQYF. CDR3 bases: TGCGCCAGCAGTGGGACTAGCGGGAGTAACGAGCAGTACTTC.

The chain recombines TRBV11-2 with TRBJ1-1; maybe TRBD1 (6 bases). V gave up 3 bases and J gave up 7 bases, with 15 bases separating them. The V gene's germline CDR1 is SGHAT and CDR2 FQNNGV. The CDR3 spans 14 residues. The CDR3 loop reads CASSFGTNPIEAFF. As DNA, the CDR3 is TGTGCCAGCAGCTTCGGGACAAACCCCATTGAAGCTTTCTTT.

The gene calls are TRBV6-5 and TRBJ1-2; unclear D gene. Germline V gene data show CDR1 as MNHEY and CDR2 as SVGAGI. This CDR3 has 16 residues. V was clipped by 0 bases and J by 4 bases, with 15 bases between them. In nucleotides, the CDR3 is TGTGCCAGCAGTTACTCGAATATGGGAGCCGGCTATGGCTACACCTTC. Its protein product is CASSYSNMGAGYGYTF.

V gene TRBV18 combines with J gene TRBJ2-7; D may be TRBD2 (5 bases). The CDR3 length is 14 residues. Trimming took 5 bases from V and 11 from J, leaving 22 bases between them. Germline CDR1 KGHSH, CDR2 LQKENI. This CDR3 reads CASSNTRGGSSEYF. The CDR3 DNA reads TGTGCCAGCTCAAATACTAGAGGAGGCTCCTCGGAGTACTTC. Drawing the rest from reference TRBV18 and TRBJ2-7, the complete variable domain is NAGVMQNPRHLVRRRGQEARLRCSPMKGHSHVYWYRQLPEEGLKFMVYLQKENIIDESGMPKERFSAEFPKEGPSILRIQQVVRGDSAAYFCASSNTRGGSSEYFGPGTRLTVT.

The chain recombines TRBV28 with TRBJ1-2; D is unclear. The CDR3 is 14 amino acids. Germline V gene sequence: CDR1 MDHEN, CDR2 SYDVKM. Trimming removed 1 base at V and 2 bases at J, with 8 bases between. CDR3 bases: TGTGCCAGCAGTTTATCTGGGCAGAACTATGGCTACACCTTC. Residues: CASSLSGQNYGYTF.

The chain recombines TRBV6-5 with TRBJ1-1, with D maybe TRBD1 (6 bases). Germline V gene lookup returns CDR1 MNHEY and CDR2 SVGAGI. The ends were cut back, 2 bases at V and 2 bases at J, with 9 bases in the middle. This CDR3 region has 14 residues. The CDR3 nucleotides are TGTGCCAGCAGTTACGGGGACACCAACACTGAAGCTTTCTTT. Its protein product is CASSYGDTNTEAFF.

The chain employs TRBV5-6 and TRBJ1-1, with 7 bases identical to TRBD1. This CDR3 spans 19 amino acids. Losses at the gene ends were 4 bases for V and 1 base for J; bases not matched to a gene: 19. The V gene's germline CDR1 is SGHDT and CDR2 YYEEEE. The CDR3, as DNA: TGTGCCAGCAGCCCATCCCTGGGACAGAATCCTATTGAGAACACTGAAGCTTTCTTT. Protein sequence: CASSPSLGQNPIENTEAFF.

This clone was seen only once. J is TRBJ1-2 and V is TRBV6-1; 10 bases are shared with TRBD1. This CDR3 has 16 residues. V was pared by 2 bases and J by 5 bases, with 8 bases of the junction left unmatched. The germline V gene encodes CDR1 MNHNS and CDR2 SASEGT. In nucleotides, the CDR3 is TGTGCCAGCAGTGAACTTTTTCCGGGACAGGGGTATGGCTACACCTTC. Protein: CASSELFPGQGYGYTF.

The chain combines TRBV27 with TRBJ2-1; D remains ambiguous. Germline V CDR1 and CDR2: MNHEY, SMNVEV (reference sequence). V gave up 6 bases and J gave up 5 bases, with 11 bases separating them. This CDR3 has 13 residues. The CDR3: CASSLRSDNEQFF. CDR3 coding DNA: TGTGCCAGCAGCTTGAGGTCGGACAATGAGCAGTTCTTC.

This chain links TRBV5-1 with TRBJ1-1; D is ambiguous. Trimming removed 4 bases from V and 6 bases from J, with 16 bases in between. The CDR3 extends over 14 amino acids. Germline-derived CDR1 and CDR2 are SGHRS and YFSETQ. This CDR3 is CASSVEGRVSEAFF. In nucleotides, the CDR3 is TGCGCCAGCAGCGTAGAGGGTAGGGTTTCTGAAGCTTTCTTT. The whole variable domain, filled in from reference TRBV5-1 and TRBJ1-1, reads KAGVTQTPRYLIKTRGQQVTLSCSPISGHRSVSWYQQTPGQGLQFLFEYFSETQRNKGNFPGRFSGRQFSNSRSEMNVSTLELGDSALYLCASSVEGRVSEAFFGQGTRLTVV.

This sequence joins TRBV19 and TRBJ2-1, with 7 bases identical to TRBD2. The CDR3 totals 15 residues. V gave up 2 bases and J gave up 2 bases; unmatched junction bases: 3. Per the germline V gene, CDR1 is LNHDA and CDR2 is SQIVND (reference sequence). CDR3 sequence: CASSILAETYNEQFF. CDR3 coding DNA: TGTGCCAGTAGTATACTAGCGGAAACCTACAATGAGCAGTTCTTC.

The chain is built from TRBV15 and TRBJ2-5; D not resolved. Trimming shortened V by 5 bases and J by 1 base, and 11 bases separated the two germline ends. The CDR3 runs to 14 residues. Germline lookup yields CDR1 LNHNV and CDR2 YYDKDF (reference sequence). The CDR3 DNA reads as TGTGCCACCAGCGGAAGACGGAGCCAAGAGACCCAGTACTTC. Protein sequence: CATSGRRSQETQYF.

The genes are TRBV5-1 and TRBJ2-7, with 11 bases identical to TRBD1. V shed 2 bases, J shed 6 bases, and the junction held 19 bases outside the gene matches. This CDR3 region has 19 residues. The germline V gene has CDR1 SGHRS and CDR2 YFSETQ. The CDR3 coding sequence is TGCGCCAGCAGCTTAGGGGCCCGGGACAGGGGGATAGTTGTCTCCGAGCAGTACTTC. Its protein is CASSLGARDRGIVVSEQYF.

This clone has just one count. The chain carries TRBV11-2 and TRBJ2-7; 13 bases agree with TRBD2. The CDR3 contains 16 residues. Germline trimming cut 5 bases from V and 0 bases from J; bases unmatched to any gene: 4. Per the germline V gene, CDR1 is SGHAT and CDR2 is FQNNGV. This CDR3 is CASSLGLAGASYEQYF. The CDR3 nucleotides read TGTGCCAGCAGCCTAGGACTAGCGGGAGCCTCCTACGAGCAGTACTTC.

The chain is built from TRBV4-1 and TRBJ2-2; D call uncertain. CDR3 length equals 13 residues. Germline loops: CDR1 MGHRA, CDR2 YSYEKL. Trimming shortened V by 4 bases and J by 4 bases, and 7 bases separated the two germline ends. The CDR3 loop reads CASSRTVTGELFF. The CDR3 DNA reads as TGCGCCAGCAGCCGAACAGTCACCGGGGAGCTGTTTTTT.

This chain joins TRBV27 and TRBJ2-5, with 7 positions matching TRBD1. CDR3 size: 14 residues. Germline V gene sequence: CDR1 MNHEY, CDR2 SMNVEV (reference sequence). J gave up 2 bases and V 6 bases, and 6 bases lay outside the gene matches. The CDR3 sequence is CASRRGPAQETQYF. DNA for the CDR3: TGTGCCAGCAGAAGGGGGCCCGCACAAGAGACCCAGTACTTC.

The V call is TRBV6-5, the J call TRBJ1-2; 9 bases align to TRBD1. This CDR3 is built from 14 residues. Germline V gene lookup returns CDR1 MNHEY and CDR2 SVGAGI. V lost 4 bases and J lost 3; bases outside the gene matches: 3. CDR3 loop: CASSSTGGYYGYTF. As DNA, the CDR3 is TGTGCCAGCAGTTCGACAGGGGGATACTATGGCTACACCTTC.

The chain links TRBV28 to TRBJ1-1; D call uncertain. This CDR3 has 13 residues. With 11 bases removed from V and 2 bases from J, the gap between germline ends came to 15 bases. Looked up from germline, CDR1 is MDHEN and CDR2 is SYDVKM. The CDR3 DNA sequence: TGTGCCTCCTGGACGACTACTAACACTGAAGCTTTCTTT. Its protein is CASWTTTNTEAFF.

The CDR3 DNA reads as TGTGCCAGCTCACCACCGGGCAGGGTAAGCTACGAGCAGTACTTC. This translates into CASSPPGRVSYEQYF. J is TRBJ2-7 and V is TRBV18; TRBD1 is a possible D gene (5 bases). Between the trimmed V and J ends, which lost 0 bases and 3 bases, there was a span of 12 bases. The germline gives CDR1 KGHSH, CDR2 LQKENI. The CDR3 runs to 15 residues.